These T cell receptor beta chains were read from a single sample in a study of blood T cell repertoires in COVID-19. The data were produced by immunoSEQ multiplex PCR, yet TCRdb's version contains in-frame clones alone and is incomplete. The sample contains around 120,000 clones, 70% to 90% of which appear only once. Sequencing was carried out using peripheral blood. These receptors were taken from a woman in her 50s with active or convalescent COVID-19. Each CDR3 is given with its conserved first and last residue. The D gene is left open where the match is weak. Size is stated for part of the rows, as once, few or many counts, or as a class when the clone is expanded.

CDR3 DNA: TGTGCCAGCAGCAGCAGGGTTTCTCAGCCCCAGCATTTT
CDR3 protein: CASSSRVSQPQHF
J gene: TRBJ1-5
clone size: few
D gene: .
V gene: TRBV11-2

CDR3 DNA: TGTGCCAGCAGCTCTGGAGGGCCCCAAGAGACCCAGTACTTC
CDR3 protein: CASSSGGPQETQYF
J gene: TRBJ2-5
clone size: .
D gene: .
V gene: TRBV13

CDR3 DNA: TGTGCCAGTAGTAAGACTAGCGGTGAAAACATTCAGTACTTC
CDR3 protein: CASSKTSGENIQYF
J gene: TRBJ2-4
clone size: .
D gene: TRBD2
V gene: TRBV19

CDR3 DNA: TGTGCCAGCACCATCTCCTATAATTCACCCCTCCACTTT
CDR3 protein: CASTISYNSPLHF
J gene: TRBJ1-6
clone size: .
D gene: .
V gene: TRBV2

CDR3 DNA: TGCGCCAGCAGCCAACGGGACAGGGGGAACACTGAAGCTTTCTTT
CDR3 protein: CASSQRDRGNTEAFF
J gene: TRBJ1-1
clone size: .
D gene: TRBD1
V gene: TRBV4-3

CDR3 DNA: TGTGCCAGCAGTGATTTGGCAGGGAGGGGAGAGACCCAGTACTTC
CDR3 protein: CASSDLAGRGETQYF
J gene: TRBJ2-5
clone size: .
D gene: TRBD2
V gene: TRBV2

CDR3 DNA: TGTGCCAGCAGCGCCGGGGGGGCGGGAGTGACGCAGTATTTT
CDR3 protein: CASSAGGAGVTQYF
J gene: TRBJ2-3
clone size: .
D gene: TRBD2
V gene: TRBV9

CDR3 DNA: TGTGCCAGCAGCTCTATCCGGGACAGGGATGAAAAACTGTTTTTT
CDR3 protein: CASSSIRDRDEKLFF
J gene: TRBJ1-4
clone size: .
D gene: TRBD1
V gene: TRBV7-9

CDR3 DNA: TGTGCCAGCAGGGAGCAGGGGGGAACAAATTCACCCCTCCACTTT
CDR3 protein: CASREQGGTNSPLHF
J gene: TRBJ1-6
clone size: once
D gene: TRBD1
V gene: TRBV6-5

CDR3 DNA: TGTGCCAGCTCACCCGCAGCGGGAGGGTCTAATGAGCAGTTCTTC
CDR3 protein: CASSPAAGGSNEQFF
J gene: TRBJ2-1
clone size: .
D gene: TRBD2
V gene: TRBV18

CDR3 DNA: TGCGCCAGCAGCCAAGACCCTAGCGGGAGTGAAGGCGAGCAGTACTTC
CDR3 protein: CASSQDPSGSEGEQYF
J gene: TRBJ2-7
clone size: .
D gene: TRBD2
V gene: TRBV4-3

CDR3 DNA: TGTGCCAGCACCCGAAACAGGGACACCGGGGAGCTGTTTTTT
CDR3 protein: CASTRNRDTGELFF
J gene: TRBJ2-2
clone size: .
D gene: .
V gene: TRBV27

CDR3 DNA: TGTGCCAGTAGCCTCCGGGACAAGAACACTGAAGCTTTCTTT
CDR3 protein: CASSLRDKNTEAFF
J gene: TRBJ1-1
clone size: few
D gene: .
V gene: TRBV19

CDR3 DNA: TGCAGTGCAACAGGTGACGGCTACACCTTC
CDR3 protein: CSATGDGYTF
J gene: TRBJ1-2
clone size: .
D gene: .
V gene: TRBV20-1

CDR3 DNA: TGTGCCAGCAGCATCTCCAGGGTAAGGGTGTGTGAAAAACTGTTTTTT
CDR3 protein: CASSISRVRVCEKLFF
J gene: TRBJ1-4
clone size: .
D gene: .
V gene: TRBV14

CDR3 DNA: TGCAGCGCTGGGGGCGACTCCTACAATGAGCAGTTCTTC
CDR3 protein: CSAGGDSYNEQFF
J gene: TRBJ2-1
clone size: few
D gene: .
V gene: TRBV29-1

CDR3 DNA: TGTGCCAGCAGCAGAGACCGGGACAGTAGCTACAATGAGCAGTTCTTC
CDR3 protein: CASSRDRDSSYNEQFF
J gene: TRBJ2-1
clone size: .
D gene: TRBD1
V gene: TRBV7-2